This is a list of T cell receptor beta chains from one sample in a study of T-cell reconstitution after alpha-beta-depleted transplantation in children. TCRdb processed the PCR reads anew with MiXCR; each CDR3 protein has one entry. The sample lists around 600,000 distinct CDR3 sequences, roughly 10% occurring once. The material sequenced was PBMCs from the stem cell graft donor, taken from the stem cell graft. These receptors all come from a human donor who donated a stem cell graft to a child with acute myeloid leukemia. Both conserved end residues are part of each CDR3. A D gene is named only where the DNA matches it firmly. Only some rows state a clone size, as once, few, many or a class for expanded clones.

j_gene,d_gene,v_gene,abundance,CDR3aa,CDR3nt
TRBJ2-7,-,TRBV6-2/TRBV6-3,-,CASTTRQATYEQYF,TGTGCCAGCACCACCCGACAGGCCACCTACGAGCAGTACTTC
TRBJ2-5,TRBD2,TRBV20-1,-,CSAHGGLAGFQETQYF,TGCAGTGCCCACGGGGGACTAGCGGGATTCCAAGAGACCCAGTACTTC
TRBJ2-3,-,TRBV11-1,-,CASSPYFSVSASGDTQYF,TGTGCCAGCAGCCCTTACTTCAGCGTGTCAGCCAGTGGAGATACGCAGTATTTT
TRBJ2-1,TRBD2,TRBV29-1,few,CSGTLAGVVNEQFF,TGCAGCGGGACCCTAGCGGGAGTGGTCAATGAGCAGTTCTTC
TRBJ1-2,-,TRBV7-9,few,CASSLPFGINTF,TGTGCCAGCAGCCTCCCGTTCGGCATAAACACCTTC
TRBJ1-5,-,TRBV7-8,few,CASSSAGRDNQPQHF,TGTGCCAGCAGCTCCGCGGGGAGGGATAATCAGCCCCAGCATTTT
TRBJ2-5,TRBD1,TRBV12-3/TRBV12-4,many,CASSRGQGIQETQYF,TGTGCCAGCAGTCGGGGACAGGGAATACAAGAGACCCAGTACTTC
TRBJ2-5,TRBD1,TRBV14,-,CASSLVTGVKTQYF,TGTGCCAGCAGTTTGGTTACAGGGGTGAAGACCCAGTACTTC
TRBJ2-1,-,TRBV2,few,CASAYSQGRSSYNEQFF,TGTGCCAGCGCTTACTCCCAGGGGCGCAGCTCCTACAATGAGCAGTTCTTC
TRBJ1-3,-,TRBV7-2,-,CASSPGAPGNTIYF,TGTGCCAGCAGCCCAGGGGCACCTGGAAACACCATATATTTT
TRBJ2-3,TRBD2,TRBV24-1,few,CATSDPGTSGTITQYF,TGTGCCACCAGTGACCCAGGGACTAGCGGGACGATTACGCAGTATTTT
TRBJ2-7,-,TRBV21-1,many,CASSKGGEQYF,TGTGCCAGCAGCAAGGGGGGCGAGCAGTACTTC
TRBJ2-7,TRBD2,TRBV7-2,few,CASSPPSGSPGRYEQYF,TGTGCCAGCAGCCCACCTAGCGGGAGCCCGGGAAGATACGAGCAGTACTTC
TRBJ1-2,-,TRBV19,-,CASSVTVLVRGSNYGYTF,TGTGCCAGTAGTGTAACCGTTCTTGTGAGAGGTTCTAACTATGGCTACACCTTC
TRBJ1-2,-,TRBV29-1,few,CSGGTDNYGYTF,TGCAGCGGAGGGACCGACAACTATGGCTACACCTTC
TRBJ2-7,TRBD1,TRBV6-2/TRBV6-3,few,CASRRTGTGYEQYF,TGTGCCAGCAGACGAACCGGGACAGGGTACGAGCAGTACTTC
TRBJ1-1,-,TRBV29-1,few,CSAIGMNTEAFF,TGCAGCGCCATCGGGATGAACACTGAAGCTTTCTTT
TRBJ2-4,-,TRBV28,-,CASAGTRNIQYF,TGTGCCAGCGCCGGGACTCGAAACATTCAGTACTTC
TRBJ2-3,-,TRBV21-1,-,CASSKELRWESPDTQYF,TGTGCCAGCAGCAAAGAACTGAGGTGGGAGAGCCCAGATACGCAGTATTTT
TRBJ1-5,-,TRBV12-3/TRBV12-4,many,CASSGLRSQPQHF,TGTGCCAGCAGTGGACTTAGGAGTCAGCCCCAGCATTTT
TRBJ1-5,-,TRBV6-2/TRBV6-3,many,CANPASNQPQHF,TGTGCCAACCCCGCGAGCAATCAGCCCCAGCATTTT
TRBJ2-5,TRBD1,TRBV20-1,-,CSARDGTGLQTQYF,TGCAGTGCTAGAGACGGGACAGGGCTACAGACCCAGTACTTC
TRBJ2-1,-,TRBV7-3,few,CASSLRANNEQFF,TGTGCCAGCAGCTTAAGGGCCAACAATGAGCAGTTCTTC
TRBJ1-2,-,TRBV5-1,once,CASSLGAALIKADGYTF,TGCGCCAGCAGCTTGGGAGCCGCCCTCATCAAAGCGGACGGCTACACCTTC
TRBJ2-7,TRBD2,TRBV20-1,few,CSAPSGHSYEQYF,TGCAGTGCCCCTAGCGGGCACTCCTACGAGCAGTACTTC
TRBJ2-1,-,TRBV20-1,many,CSARPPYNEQFF,TGCAGTGCTAGACCCCCATACAATGAGCAGTTCTTC
TRBJ1-4,TRBD1,TRBV29-1,-,CSVTEGVTGSFF,TGCAGCGTCACGGAGGGTGTGACAGGGTCGTTTTTT
TRBJ1-1,TRBD1,TRBV10-3,-,CATQSTGANTEAFF,TGTGCCACCCAGTCGACAGGGGCGAACACTGAAGCTTTCTTT